The clone carrying this T cell receptor (beta chain) was found once. Its antigen is not known. This CDR3 is built from 17 residues. V was shortened by 0 bases and J by 5 bases, with 18 bases between the two germline ends. Assay used: immunoSEQ multiplex PCR; TCRdb lists only in-frame clones, some missing. The sample lists tens of thousands of clones; more than 65% were seen once. This record comes from a study of vaccination effects on CD4 cells after COVID-19. Pools of viral peptides were used by the ViraFEST assay to expand antigen-specific CD4+ T cells ahead of sequencing. Once cultured for under 11 days, the cells underwent separation to obtain CD4+ T cells. Nucleocapsid antibodies stayed negative before and after vaccination, showing no earlier SARS-CoV-2 infection.

The clonotype originates from a human donor who received a COVID-19 vaccine. The genes are TRBV5-3 and TRBJ1-5; D is uncertain. TRBV5-3 is reported as an ORF; its role is uncertain. The sequenced sample was CD4+ T cells from PBMCs cultured with HCoV-NL63 spike peptides, obtained before COVID-19 vaccination. CDR3 residues: CARSLAVGEGRDQPQHF. The CDR3 DNA reads TGTGCCAGAAGCTTGGCTGTCGGGGAAGGTCGCGATCAGCCCCAGCATTTT.